What follows is one TCR beta chain and its context. The antigen remains unidentified. The data were obtained in a study of T cells in Graves' hyperthyroidism and ophthalmopathy. General study points: Most clonotypes that expanded in the thyroid above 0.001 also showed up in blood. Stable hyperthyroidism and ophthalmopathy were separated using 13 V-J signatures.

What was amplified from RNA transcripts were TCR beta CDR3 regions. First-round RT-PCR of the TCR CDR3 relied on the HTBI primer set. TCRdb called the multiplex PCR reads again in MiXCR, with one record for every CDR3 protein. The sample gives about 660,000 distinct CDR3 sequences, roughly 45% of which show up once; under 8.5% is in the top ten. Diagnosis rested on symptoms, serum thyroxine and TRAb, thyroid ultrasound, and orbital computed tomography. V dropped 3 bases and J dropped 8 bases, with 13 bases sitting between them. CDR1 MGHRA and CDR2 YSYEKL come from the germline V gene. The CDR3 extends over 13 amino acids.

Input material: peripheral blood or thyroid tissue (not recorded which). The chain combines TRBV4-1 with TRBJ1-2; D gene uncertain. This TCR derives from an adult man with Graves' disease, either hyperthyroidism or ophthalmopathy (not recorded which). In DNA form, the CDR3 reads TGCGCCAGCAGCCATGGACCGGTCTCAGGCTACACCTTC. Translation: CASSHGPVSGYTF.